This entry features one T cell receptor (beta chain) sequence. The antigen is unknown. As defined, naive CD8 cells were CD45RO-negative and positively selected for CCR7, with terminally differentiated effector memory CD45RA+ cells excluded. The data originate from a study of shared clonotypes between healthy human individuals. Study background: Ranging from 18 to 49 in age, donors were two women and three men.

It was across several immunoSEQ plates that each subset's genomic DNA was evenly split. Original data processing: There were no quality scores in the junction-only immunoSEQ sequences, so filtering differed. Repertoires were generated with immunoSEQ multiplex PCR, while TCRdb's copy carries only in-frame clones and drops some. The V and J calls and clone size come from that table; D and trimming were worked out from the DNA. The profile shows hundreds of thousands of clones, 85% to 95% of them singletons. V was cut by 1 base and J by 8 bases, with 12 bases left in between. The CDR3 is 14 residues long. Germline values: CDR1 SSHAT, CDR2 FNYEAQ (reference sequence). Study outcomes and limitations: In this cohort, only blood was sampled, and tissue repertoires likely differ.

This TCR derives from a young man in good health. The V gene is TRBV7-7, the J gene TRBJ2-1; tentatively, D is TRBD1 or TRBD2 (5 bases each). Material for sequencing was naive CD8+ T cells sorted from blood. The DNA for the CDR3 is TGTGCCAGCAGCTTAGATTCAGGGAGCGATGAGCAGTTCTTC. It yields the protein CASSLDSGSDEQFF.